Listed below are T cell receptor beta chains from one sample, sequenced in a study of control samples from healthy donors and cancer patients. Profiled with immunoSEQ multiplex PCR; TCRdb holds only in-frame clones, not every one. The repertoire holds fewer than 200,000 clones, with 85% to 90% as singletons. Sequenced input: blood. The source of these receptors is a young woman in good health. CDR3s include the opening cysteine and the closing phenylalanine or tryptophan. D genes are given only for firm matches. Clone size is shown for a subset of rows, as once, few, many or a class of expanded clone.

NA	TRBV20-1	TRBJ2-5	NA	TGCAGTGCTGAGAATCAAGAGACCCAGTACTTC	CSAENQETQYF
NA	TRBV3-1/TRBV3-2	TRBJ1-1	NA	TGTGCCAGCAGACAGGGACGGCCGAACACTGAAGCTTTCTTT	CASRQGRPNTEAFF
TRBD1	TRBV10-3	TRBJ1-2	NA	TGTGCCATCAGTGGAACGGACAGGCGTGACTATGGCTACACCTTC	CAISGTDRRDYGYTF
NA	TRBV7-9	TRBJ2-1	once	TGTGCCAGCAGCTCCGGGGGCCTGTACAATGAGCAGTTCTTC	CASSSGGLYNEQFF
TRBD1	TRBV10-3	TRBJ1-3	few	TGTGCCATCAGTGCCGGGACAGAAGCTGGAAACACCATATATTTT	CAISAGTEAGNTIYF
NA	TRBV28	TRBJ2-7	NA	TGTGCCAGCAGGATATTCCAGGGGGGCTACGAGCAGTACTTC	CASRIFQGGYEQYF
NA	TRBV5-1	TRBJ2-1	NA	TGCGCCAGCAGCTGGGGGTCATCTTCCTACAATGAGCAGTTCTTC	CASSWGSSSYNEQFF
NA	TRBV11-3	TRBJ1-1	NA	TGTGCCAGCAGCTCGGGGGGCGACGGGCGGTCTGAAGCTTTCTTT	CASSSGGDGRSEAFF
TRBD2	TRBV6-6	TRBJ2-3	NA	TGTGCCAGCAGACAGACTAGCGGAGACACAGATACGCAGTATTTT	CASRQTSGDTDTQYF
NA	TRBV2	TRBJ1-1	NA	TGTGCCAGCAGCTTACGGGCCGACACTGAAGCTTTCTTT	CASSLRADTEAFF
TRBD2	TRBV9	TRBJ2-3	NA	TGTGCCAGCAGCTCTACACTAGCGGGCGTGAGCACAGATACGCAGTATTTT	CASSSTLAGVSTDTQYF
NA	TRBV14	TRBJ2-1	NA	TGTGCCAGCAGCCAATACAGGACGTACTCCTACAATGAGCAGTTCTTC	CASSQYRTYSYNEQFF
TRBD2	TRBV3-1/TRBV3-2	TRBJ2-3	NA	TGTGCCAGCAGCCCTCTGACTAGCGGGGGGCTTTCTCGCACAGATACGCAGTATTTT	CASSPLTSGGLSRTDTQYF
NA	TRBV9	TRBJ1-1	NA	TGTGCCAGCAGCGTATTTTCGAAGTTTTCCACTGAAGCTTTCTTT	CASSVFSKFSTEAFF
NA	TRBV7-9	TRBJ1-5	few	TGTGCCAGCAGCTTAGCGGCGCATCAGCCCCAGCATTTT	CASSLAAHQPQHF
TRBD2	TRBV15	TRBJ2-2	NA	TGTGCCACCAGCAGAGAGCGCAGACTAGCGGAGACCGGGGAGCTGTTTTTT	CATSRERRLAETGELFF
TRBD2	TRBV5-1	TRBJ2-7	NA	TGCGCCAGCAGCTTGGGGGGAGGCGGGAGGAAGTACGAGCAGTACTTC	CASSLGGGGRKYEQYF
TRBD1	TRBV6-1	TRBJ1-1	few	TGTGCCAGCAGTGAAGGAACAGGGGGCACTGAAGCTTTCTTT	CASSEGTGGTEAFF
NA	TRBV10-3	TRBJ1-5	NA	TGTGCCATCAGTGAGGATGGGGCGGGCAATCAGCCCCAGCATTTT	CAISEDGAGNQPQHF
NA	TRBV7-7	TRBJ2-2	NA	TGTGCTAGCAGCTTTAGTCAGGCCACCGGGGAGCTGTTTTTT	CASSFSQATGELFF
NA	TRBV2	TRBJ1-1	NA	TGTGCCAGCAGGGGAATGACAGTCAGCGCTGAAGCTTTCTTT	CASRGMTVSAEAFF
TRBD1	TRBV27	TRBJ1-2	NA	TGTGCCAGCAGTTCCGGACAGGAAAAATTGACTAACTATGGCTACACCTTC	CASSSGQEKLTNYGYTF
NA	TRBV11-2	TRBJ1-1	NA	TGTGCCAGCAGCTTCCTTGGTTGGGGGGGCGCCCCTGAAGCTTTCTTT	CASSFLGWGGAPEAFF
TRBD1	TRBV11-3	TRBJ1-1	NA	TGTGCCAGCAGCCCCCGGGGCGGGACAGGGGATTCTGAAGCTTTCTTT	CASSPRGGTGDSEAFF
NA	TRBV25-1	TRBJ2-2	few	TGTGCCAGCAGGGGGCCGCTGTTAAACACCGGGGAGCTGTTTTTT	CASRGPLLNTGELFF
TRBD1	TRBV6-6	TRBJ2-5	NA	TGTGCCAGCAGTGGACAGGGAGTCGAGAGAGAGACCCAGTACTTC	CASSGQGVERETQYF
NA	TRBV6-5	TRBJ2-1	NA	TGTGCCAGCGGAAGGGGACCCAATGAGCAGTTCTTC	CASGRGPNEQFF
NA	TRBV5-1	TRBJ1-6	few	TGCGCCAGCAGCTTGCAACCAGGAAATTCACCCCTCCACTTT	CASSLQPGNSPLHF
NA	TRBV27	TRBJ1-2	few	TGTGCCAGCAGTCCTAGGGGGGGGTGGAATGATGGCTACACCTTC	CASSPRGGWNDGYTF
TRBD1	TRBV13	TRBJ2-3	NA	TGTGCCAGCAGCCGCGGACAGGGAGGAGATACGCAGTATTTT	CASSRGQGGDTQYF
TRBD1	TRBV2	TRBJ1-2	NA	TGTGCCAGCGGGAACCGGGACAGGAACTATGGCTACACCTTC	CASGNRDRNYGYTF
NA	TRBV9	TRBJ1-5	NA	TGTGCCAGCAGCGTAGGGGGTGGGGCTCAGCCCCAGCATTTT	CASSVGGGAQPQHF
NA	TRBV10-3	TRBJ1-5	NA	TGTGCCATCGGATCCGGCGACAGGTTTAATCAGCCCCAGCATTTT	CAIGSGDRFNQPQHF
NA	TRBV9	TRBJ1-2	NA	TGTGCCAGCAGCGTAGCAGGGAATCGGAACTATGGCTACACCTTC	CASSVAGNRNYGYTF
NA	TRBV28	TRBJ2-7	NA	TGTGCCAGCACCTTCATGGCCCAGGGGGGCTACGAGCAGTACTTC	CASTFMAQGGYEQYF